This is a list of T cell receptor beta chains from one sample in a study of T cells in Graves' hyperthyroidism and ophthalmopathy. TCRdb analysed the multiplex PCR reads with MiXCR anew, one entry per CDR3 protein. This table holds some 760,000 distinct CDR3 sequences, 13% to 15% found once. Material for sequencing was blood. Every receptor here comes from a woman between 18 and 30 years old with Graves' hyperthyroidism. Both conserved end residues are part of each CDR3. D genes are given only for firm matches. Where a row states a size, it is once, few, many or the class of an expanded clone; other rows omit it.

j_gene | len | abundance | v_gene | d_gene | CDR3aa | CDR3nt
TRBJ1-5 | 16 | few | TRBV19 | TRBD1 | CASSMTGGRSNQPQHF | TGTGCCAGTAGTATGACAGGGGGTAGGAGCAATCAGCCCCAGCATTTT
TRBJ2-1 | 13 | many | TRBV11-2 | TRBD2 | CASGAGVLNEQFF | TGTGCCAGCGGGGCGGGAGTGTTGAATGAGCAGTTCTTC
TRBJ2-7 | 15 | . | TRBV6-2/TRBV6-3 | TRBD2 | CASSYPAGSSYEQYF | TGTGCCAGCAGTTATCCAGCGGGGAGCTCCTACGAGCAGTACTTC
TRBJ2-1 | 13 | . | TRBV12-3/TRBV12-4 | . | CASSSPLVNEQFF | TGTGCCAGCAGTTCCCCCTTAGTAAATGAGCAGTTCTTC
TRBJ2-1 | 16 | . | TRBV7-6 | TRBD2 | CASSPWTSGDYNEQFF | TGTGCCAGCAGCCCCTGGACTAGCGGAGATTACAATGAGCAGTTCTTC
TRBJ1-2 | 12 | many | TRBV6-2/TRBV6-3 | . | CASTHGLGGYTF | TGTGCCAGCACCCACGGCCTGGGAGGCTACACCTTC
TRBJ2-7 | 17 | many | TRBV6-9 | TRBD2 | CASSAPGLAGKAYEQYF | TGTGCCAGCAGTGCACCGGGACTAGCGGGCAAGGCCTACGAGCAGTACTTC
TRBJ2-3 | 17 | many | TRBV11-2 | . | CASSSDLKGSRTDTQYF | TGTGCCAGCAGCTCCGATCTGAAGGGGAGTCGTACAGATACGCAGTATTTT
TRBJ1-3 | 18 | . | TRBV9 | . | CASTHGPGGPSSGNTIYF | TGTGCCAGCACCCATGGACCCGGGGGGCCGAGCTCTGGAAACACCATATATTTT
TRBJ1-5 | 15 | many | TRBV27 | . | CASSPFASSNQPQHF | TGTGCCAGCAGTCCCTTTGCCTCTAGCAATCAGCCCCAGCATTTT
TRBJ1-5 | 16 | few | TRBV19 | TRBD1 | CASSDRDRGLHQPQHF | TGTGCCAGTAGTGACCGGGACAGGGGGCTACATCAGCCCCAGCATTTT
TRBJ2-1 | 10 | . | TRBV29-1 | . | CSIVETWQFF | TGCAGCATTGTTGAGACTTGGCAGTTCTTC
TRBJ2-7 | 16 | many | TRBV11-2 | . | CASSSVFRSHGYEQYF | TGTGCCAGCAGCTCGGTATTCAGGTCCCACGGCTACGAGCAGTACTTC
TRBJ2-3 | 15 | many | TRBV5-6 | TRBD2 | CASSLKWREADTQYF | TGTGCCAGCAGCTTGAAGTGGCGGGAGGCAGATACGCAGTATTTT
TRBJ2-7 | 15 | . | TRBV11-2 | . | CASSQGRQTACEQYF | TGCGCCAGCAGCCAAGGTAGACAGACAGCCTGCGAGCAGTACTTC
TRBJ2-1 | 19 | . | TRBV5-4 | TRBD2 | CASSPQLAGPSFLYNEQFF | TGTGCCAGCAGCCCCCAGCTAGCGGGACCTTCCTTCCTCTACAATGAGCAGTTCTTC
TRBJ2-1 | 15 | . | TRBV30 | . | CAWTPRALLYNEQFF | TGTGCCTGGACCCCCCGGGCCCTTTTATACAATGAGCAGTTCTTC
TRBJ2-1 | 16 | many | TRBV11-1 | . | CASKEGRSWSYNEQFF | TGTGCCTCCAAGGAGGGGAGATCTTGGTCCTACAATGAGCAGTTCTTC
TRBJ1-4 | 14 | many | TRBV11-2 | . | CASSLVPSFEKLFF | TGTGCCAGCAGCTTAGTCCCCAGCTTCGAAAAACTGTTTTTT
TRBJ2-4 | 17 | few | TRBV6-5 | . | CASSYQTANLAKNIQYF | TGTGCCAGCAGTTACCAGACAGCAAACCTAGCCAAAAACATTCAGTACTTC
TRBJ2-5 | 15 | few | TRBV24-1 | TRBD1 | CATSEPGQAQETQYF | TGTGCCACCAGTGAGCCGGGACAGGCACAAGAGACCCAGTACTTC
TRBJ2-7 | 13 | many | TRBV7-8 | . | CASSSTRVYEQYF | TGTGCCAGCAGCTCTACAAGAGTTTACGAGCAGTACTTC
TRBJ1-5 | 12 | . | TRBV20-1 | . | CSATGSNQPQHF | TGCAGTGCTACCGGTAGCAATCAGCCCCAGCATTTT
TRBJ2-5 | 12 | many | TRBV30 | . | CAWSVFAETQYF | TGTGCCTGGAGTGTTTTTGCCGAGACCCAGTACTTC
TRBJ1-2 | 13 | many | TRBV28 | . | CASSLDRNYGYTF | TGTGCCAGCAGCTTAGACAGGAACTATGGCTACACCTTC
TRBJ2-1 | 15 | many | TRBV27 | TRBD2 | CASSRGTSSYNEQFF | TGTGCCAGCAGTCGCGGGACTAGCAGCTACAATGAGCAGTTCTTC
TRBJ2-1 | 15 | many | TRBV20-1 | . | CSASRGERLRNEQFF | TGCAGTGCTAGCAGGGGTGAGCGGCTACGGAATGAGCAGTTCTTC
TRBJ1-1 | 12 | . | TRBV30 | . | CAWSGKGTEAFF | TGTGCCTGGAGTGGAAAGGGGACTGAAGCTTTCTTT
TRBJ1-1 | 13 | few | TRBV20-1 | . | CSARDAANAEAFF | TGCAGTGCTAGGGATGCAGCGAACGCTGAAGCTTTCTTT
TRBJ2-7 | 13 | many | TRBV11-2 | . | CASRNRREYEQYF | TGTGCCAGCAGGAACAGAAGAGAGTACGAGCAGTACTTC
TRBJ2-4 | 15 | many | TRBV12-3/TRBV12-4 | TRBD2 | CASSLGVAGVDIQYF | TGTGCCAGCAGTTTAGGAGTAGCGGGAGTTGACATTCAGTACTTC
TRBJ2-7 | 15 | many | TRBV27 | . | CASSPGRSGLYEQYF | TGTGCCAGCAGTCCCGGCCGGAGTGGTCTGTACGAGCAGTACTTC
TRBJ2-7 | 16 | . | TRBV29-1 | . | CSVEDRTDYRSYEQYF | TGCAGCGTTGAAGACCGGACAGATTATCGCTCCTACGAGCAGTACTTC
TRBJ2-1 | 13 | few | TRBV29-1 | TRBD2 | CSVGLGTSYEQFF | TGCAGCGTTGGATTGGGGACTAGCTATGAGCAGTTCTTC
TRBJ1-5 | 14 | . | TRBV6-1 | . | CASRWLDSFQPQHF | TGTGCCAGCAGGTGGTTGGACAGTTTTCAGCCCCAGCATTTT
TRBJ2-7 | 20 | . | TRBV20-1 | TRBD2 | CSARDRVLAGGPRPLYEQYF | TGCAGTGCTAGAGATCGAGTATTAGCGGGAGGCCCCCGCCCCCTCTACGAGCAGTACTTC
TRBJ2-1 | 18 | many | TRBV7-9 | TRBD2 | CASSQRPIGGRADNEQFF | TGTGCCAGCAGCCAAAGACCCATAGGCGGGAGGGCCGACAATGAGCAGTTCTTC
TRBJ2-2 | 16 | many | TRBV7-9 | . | CASSLGTGRGTGELFF | TGTGCCAGCAGCTTAGGCACAGGTCGTGGGACCGGGGAGCTGTTTTTT
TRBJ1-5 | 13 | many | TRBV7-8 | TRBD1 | CASSEDRGQPQHF | TGTGCCAGCAGCGAGGACAGGGGTCAGCCCCAGCATTTT
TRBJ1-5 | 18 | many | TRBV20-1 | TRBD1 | CSASPNLPGQGMFQPQHF | TGCAGTGCTAGTCCGAACCTCCCTGGACAGGGTATGTTTCAGCCCCAGCATTTT
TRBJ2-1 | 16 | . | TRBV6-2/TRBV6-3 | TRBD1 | CASSSPLTGGLVEQFF | TGTGCCAGCAGTTCCCCCCTGACAGGGGGCTTGGTTGAGCAGTTCTTC
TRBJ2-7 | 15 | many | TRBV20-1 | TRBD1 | CSARDRQGLAYEQYF | TGCAGTGCTAGAGACCGACAGGGGCTCGCCTACGAGCAGTACTTC
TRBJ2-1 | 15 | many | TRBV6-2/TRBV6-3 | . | CASSPLQISYNEQFF | TGTGCCAGCAGCCCCCTGCAAATCTCCTACAATGAGCAGTTCTTC
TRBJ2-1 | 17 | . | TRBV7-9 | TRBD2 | CASSLAVLGTRYNEQFF | TGTGCCAGCAGCCTAGCGGTACTCGGGACTAGATACAATGAGCAGTTCTTC
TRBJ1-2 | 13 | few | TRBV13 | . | CASRLRELEGYTF | TGTGCCAGCAGACTCCGGGAGCTTGAGGGCTACACCTTC
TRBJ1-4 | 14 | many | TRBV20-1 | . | CSARDPLNSEKLFF | TGCAGTGCTAGAGATCCGCTTAATTCGGAAAAACTGTTTTTT
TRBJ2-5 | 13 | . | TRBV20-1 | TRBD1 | CSAVDRDRETQYF | TGCAGTGCCGTAGACAGGGATCGAGAGACCCAGTACTTC
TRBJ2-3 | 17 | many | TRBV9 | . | CASSVQPGPSGTDTQYF | TGTGCCAGCAGCGTTCAGCCCGGTCCAAGTGGGACAGATACGCAGTATTTT
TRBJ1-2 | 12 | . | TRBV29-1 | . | CSVESLAPGYTF | TGCAGCGTTGAATCGCTAGCCCCCGGCTACACCTTC
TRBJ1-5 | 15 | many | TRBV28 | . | CASRNSGVRNQPQHF | TGTGCCAGCAGGAATTCAGGGGTAAGGAATCAGCCCCAGCATTTT
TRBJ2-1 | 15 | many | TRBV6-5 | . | CASSYSIVGASEQFF | TGTGCCAGCAGTTACTCGATTGTAGGAGCGAGTGAGCAGTTCTTC
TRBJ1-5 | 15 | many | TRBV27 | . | CASSNAGWRNQPQHF | TGTGCCAGCAGTAATGCGGGTTGGCGCAATCAGCCCCAGCATTTT
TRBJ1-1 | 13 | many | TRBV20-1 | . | CSARRPVNTEAFF | TGCAGTGCTAGGAGGCCTGTGAACACTGAAGCTTTCTTT
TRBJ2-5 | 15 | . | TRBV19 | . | CASSIGFMGRETQYF | TGTGCCAGTAGTATTGGGTTTATGGGAAGGGAGACCCAGTACTTC